This T cell receptor (beta chain) was sequenced during a study of blood T cell repertoires in COVID-19. Study as a whole: COVID-19 samples from acute and convalescent phases originated in the United States, Italy and Spain.

Generated by immunoSEQ multiplex PCR, the TCRdb table keeps only in-frame clones and is missing some. Of 300,000 to 400,000 clones in the sample, around 87% were seen once. Participant ages covered roughly 18 to 89 years across around 25 US areas. The sequenced sample was PBMCs or T cells enriched from blood (not recorded which). The TCR comes from a woman younger than 45 with acute COVID-19.

Written as DNA, the CDR3 is TGTGCCAGCTATCTAGACAGAGGATCACCCCTCCACTTT. Its protein product is CASYLDRGSPLHF. This rearrangement joins TRBV2 to TRBJ1-6; a possible D gene is TRBD1 (5 bases). There are 13 residues in the CDR3. Trimming removed 8 bases from V and 10 bases from J, with 15 bases in between. The V gene's germline CDR1 is SNHLY and CDR2 FYNNEI.